The clone carrying this T cell receptor (beta chain) was found once. Its target is unknown. The data were taken from a study of T cells in localized non-small cell lung cancer. This table comes from immunoSEQ multiplex PCR, and its TCRdb copy is limited to in-frame clones, with some not included. The data hold tens of thousands of clones, with more than 90% observed a single time. Study-wide findings and caveats: Since sequencing was restricted to only one region of the tumor, intratumor heterogeneity remains a possibility. Uninvolved adjacent lung had more T cell clonality than any other tissue, topping tumor. Adjacent lung exhibited a median of approximately 50 among the 100 most abundant tumor clones.

Germline assignment: CDR1 SGHNT and CDR2 YENEEA. The CDR3 has 13 residues. The V gene lost 0 bases and the J gene lost 7 bases, with 8 bases spanning the gap. The clonotype originates from a female donor over 55 with stage I lung adenocarcinoma. This sequence joins TRBV11-3 and TRBJ2-3; tentatively, D is TRBD2 (5 bases). The sample consisted of peripheral blood, taken before any cancer treatment. For the CDR3, the DNA is TGTGCCAGCAGCTTAGATCGGGGAAATACGCAGTATTTT. Translating gives CASSLDRGNTQYF.